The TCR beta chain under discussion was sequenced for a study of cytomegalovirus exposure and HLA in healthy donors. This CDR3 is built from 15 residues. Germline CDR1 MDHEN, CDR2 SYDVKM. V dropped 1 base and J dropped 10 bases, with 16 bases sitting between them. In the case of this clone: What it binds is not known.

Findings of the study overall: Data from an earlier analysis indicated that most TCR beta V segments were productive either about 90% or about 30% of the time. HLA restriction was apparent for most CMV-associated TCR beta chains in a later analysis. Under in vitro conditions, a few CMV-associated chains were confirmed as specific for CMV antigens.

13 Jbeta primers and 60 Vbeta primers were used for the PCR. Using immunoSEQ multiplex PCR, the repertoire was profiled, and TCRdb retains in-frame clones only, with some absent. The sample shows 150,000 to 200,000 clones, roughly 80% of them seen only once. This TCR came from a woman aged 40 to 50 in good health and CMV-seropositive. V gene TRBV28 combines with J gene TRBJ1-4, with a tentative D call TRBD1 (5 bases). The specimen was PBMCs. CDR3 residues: CASSLSRGGVGKLFF. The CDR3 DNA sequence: TGTGCCAGCAGTTTATCTCGGGGGGGGGTCGGAAAACTGTTTTTT.